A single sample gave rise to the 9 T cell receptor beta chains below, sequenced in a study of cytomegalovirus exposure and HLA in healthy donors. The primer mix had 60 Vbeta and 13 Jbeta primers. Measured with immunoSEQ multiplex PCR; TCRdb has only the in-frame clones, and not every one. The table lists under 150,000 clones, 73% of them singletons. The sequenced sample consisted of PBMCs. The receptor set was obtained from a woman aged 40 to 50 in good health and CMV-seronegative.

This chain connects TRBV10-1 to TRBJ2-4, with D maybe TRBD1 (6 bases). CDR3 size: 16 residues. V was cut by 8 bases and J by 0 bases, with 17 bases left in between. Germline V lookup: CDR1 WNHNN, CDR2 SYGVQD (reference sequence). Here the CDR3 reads CASPKSRGLAKNIQYF. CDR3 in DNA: TGCGCCAGCCCAAAGAGCAGGGGCCTAGCCAAAAACATTCAGTACTTC.

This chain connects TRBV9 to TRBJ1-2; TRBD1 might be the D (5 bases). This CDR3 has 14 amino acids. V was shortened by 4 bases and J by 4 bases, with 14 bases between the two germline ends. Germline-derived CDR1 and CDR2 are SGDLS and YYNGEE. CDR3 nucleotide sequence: TGTGCCAGCAGCTCGGCAACAGGTACCTATGGCTACACCTTC. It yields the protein CASSSATGTYGYTF.

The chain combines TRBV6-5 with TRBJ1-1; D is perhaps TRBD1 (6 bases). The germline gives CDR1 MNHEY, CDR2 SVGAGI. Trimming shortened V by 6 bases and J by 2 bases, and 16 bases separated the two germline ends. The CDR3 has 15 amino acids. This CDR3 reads CASRTQTGYNTEAFF. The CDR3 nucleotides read TGTGCCAGCAGAACACAGACAGGTTACAACACTGAAGCTTTCTTT.

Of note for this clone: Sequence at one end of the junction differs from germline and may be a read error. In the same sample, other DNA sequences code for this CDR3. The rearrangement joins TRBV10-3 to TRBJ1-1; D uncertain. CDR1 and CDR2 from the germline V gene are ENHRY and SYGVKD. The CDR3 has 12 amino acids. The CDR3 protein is CAISEAGSEAFF. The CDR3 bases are TGTGCCATCAGTGAGGCCGGGTCTGAGGCTTTCTTT.

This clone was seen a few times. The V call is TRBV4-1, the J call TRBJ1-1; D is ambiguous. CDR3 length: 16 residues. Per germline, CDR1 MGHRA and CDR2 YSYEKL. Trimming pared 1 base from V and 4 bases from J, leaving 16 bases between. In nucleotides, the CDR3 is TGCGCCAGCAGCCAAGTGCTGAGGGAAACTGGCACTGAAGCTTTCTTT. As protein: CASSQVLRETGTEAFF.

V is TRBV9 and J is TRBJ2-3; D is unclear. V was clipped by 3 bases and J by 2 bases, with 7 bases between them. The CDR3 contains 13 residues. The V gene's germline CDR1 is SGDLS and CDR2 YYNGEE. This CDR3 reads CASSGRNTDTQYF. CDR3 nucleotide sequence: TGTGCCAGCAGCGGTAGAAACACAGATACGCAGTATTTT.

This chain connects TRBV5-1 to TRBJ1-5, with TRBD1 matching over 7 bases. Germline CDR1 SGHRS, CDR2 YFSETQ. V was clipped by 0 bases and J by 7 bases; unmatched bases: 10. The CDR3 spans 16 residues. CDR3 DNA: TGCGCCAGCAGCTTGGGGGCGAGGCAGGGGGGACAGCCCCAGCATTTT. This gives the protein CASSLGARQGGQPQHF.

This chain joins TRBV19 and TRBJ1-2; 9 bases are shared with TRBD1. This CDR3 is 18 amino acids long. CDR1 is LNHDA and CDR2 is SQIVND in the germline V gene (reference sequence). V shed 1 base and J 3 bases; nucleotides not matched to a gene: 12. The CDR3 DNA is TGTGCCAGTAGTATAGGATTCGGGACAGGGAGTTGGGACTATGGCTACACCTTC. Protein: CASSIGFGTGSWDYGYTF.

As DNA, the CDR3 is TGTGCCAGTAGTATAGGAGGTCACGGCAGTGGGACTGAAGCTTTCTTT. Encoded protein: CASSIGGHGSGTEAFF. The J gene is TRBJ1-1, the V gene TRBV19, with no clear D. Trimming cost V 1 base and J 5 bases, with 17 bases left between them. Germline V lookup: CDR1 LNHDA, CDR2 SQIVND (reference sequence). The CDR3 has 16 amino acids.